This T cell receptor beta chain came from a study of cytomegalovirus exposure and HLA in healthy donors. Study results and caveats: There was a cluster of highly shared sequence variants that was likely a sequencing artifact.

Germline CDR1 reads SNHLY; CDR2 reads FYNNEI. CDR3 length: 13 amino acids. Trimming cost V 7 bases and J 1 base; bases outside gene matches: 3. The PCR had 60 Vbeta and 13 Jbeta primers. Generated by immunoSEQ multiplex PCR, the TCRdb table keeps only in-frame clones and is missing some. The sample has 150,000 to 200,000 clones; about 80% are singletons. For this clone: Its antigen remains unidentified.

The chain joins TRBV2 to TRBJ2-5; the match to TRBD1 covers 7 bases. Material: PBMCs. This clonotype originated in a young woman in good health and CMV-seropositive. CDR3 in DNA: TGTGCCAGCAAGGGACAGCTCCAAGAGACCCAGTACTTC. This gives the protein CASKGQLQETQYF.